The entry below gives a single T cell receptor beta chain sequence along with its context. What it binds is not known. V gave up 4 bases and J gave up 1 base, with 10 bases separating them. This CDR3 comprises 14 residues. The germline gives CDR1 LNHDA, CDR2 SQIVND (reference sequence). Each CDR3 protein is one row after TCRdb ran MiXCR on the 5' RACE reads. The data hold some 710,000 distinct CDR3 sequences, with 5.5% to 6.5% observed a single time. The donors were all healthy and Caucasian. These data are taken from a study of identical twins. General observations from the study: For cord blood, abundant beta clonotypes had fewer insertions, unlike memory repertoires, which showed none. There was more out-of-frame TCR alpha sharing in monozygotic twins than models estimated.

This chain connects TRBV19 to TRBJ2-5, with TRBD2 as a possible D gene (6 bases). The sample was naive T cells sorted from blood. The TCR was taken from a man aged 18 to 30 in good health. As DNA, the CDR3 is TGTGCCAGTAGTAACCGGGGGAGCCAAGAGACCCAGTACTTC. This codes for CASSNRGSQETQYF.